This T cell receptor beta chain was obtained from a study of pediatric ulcerative colitis. Study-wide results and caveats: Total lymphocyte DNA, not sorted subsets, was the template. Ulcerative colitis patients shared more blood-rectal clones than controls.

Rectal tissue came from one to two pinch biopsies taken at colonoscopy. Details on this clone: Its matching antigen is unknown.

Produced via immunoSEQ multiplex PCR; TCRdb's table is partial and in-frame only. This table has about 40,000 clones, 60% to 85% appearing once. The CDR3 sequence is 13 residues long. CDR1 SGHNT and CDR2 YYREEE come from the germline V gene (reference sequence). Trimming removed 4 bases from V and 8 bases from J; junction bases left unmatched: 6. This receptor was identified in a boy aged 5-17 years with severe ulcerative colitis. The material sequenced was gut tissue. The chain is built from TRBV5-4 and TRBJ2-1; 7 nucleotides match TRBD1. This CDR3 reads CASSPGQVDEQFF. CDR3 DNA sequence: TGTGCCAGCAGCCCAGGACAGGTCGATGAGCAGTTCTTC.